A single sample gave rise to the 13 T cell receptor beta chains below, sequenced in a study of T-cell reconstitution after alpha-beta-depleted transplantation in children. Unique molecular identifiers were incorporated into the prepared TCRbeta library. Via MiXCR, TCRdb re-called the PCR reads, giving one row per CDR3 protein. The data hold under 300,000 distinct CDR3 sequences, with about 8.8% observed a single time. The input for sequencing was PBMCs from the stem cell graft donor, taken from the stem cell graft. These receptors were taken from a human donor who donated a stem cell graft to a child with SCID.

The sample holds many counts of this clonotype. The V gene is TRBV3-1, the J gene TRBJ2-1; D unresolved. CDR3 length: 12 residues. Germline CDR1 reads LGHDT; CDR2 reads YNNKEL (reference sequence). V lost 1 base and J lost 6, with 4 bases in between. CDR3 DNA: TGTGCCAGCAGCCAAGCTGCCAATGAGCAGTTCTTC. This encodes CASSQAANEQFF.

There are many counts of this clonotype. The chain couples TRBV9 to TRBJ1-5; 12 nucleotides line up with TRBD1. With 4 bases clipped from V and 2 bases from J, the junction kept 7 bases outside the gene matches. Germline lookup yields CDR1 SGDLS and CDR2 YYNGEE. This CDR3 comprises 17 residues. The CDR3 region is CASSTGQGARGNQPQHF. The CDR3 DNA reads as TGTGCCAGCAGCACGGGACAGGGGGCGAGGGGCAATCAGCCCCAGCATTTT.

The chain couples TRBV5-4 to TRBJ2-1; a weak D match, TRBD2 (6 bases). CDR3 length: 15 residues. V was cut by 2 bases and J by 7 bases, with 16 bases left in between. The V gene's germline CDR1 is SGHNT and CDR2 YYREEE (reference sequence). DNA for the CDR3: TGTGCCAGCAGCTTTCGGAGGGGCGAGGGGAATGAGCAGTTCTTC. Residues: CASSFRRGEGNEQFF.

In its sample, this clonotype was seen many times. J is TRBJ1-6 and V is TRBV4-2; tentatively, D is TRBD1 (5 bases). This CDR3 contains 15 residues. CDR1 is LGHNA and CDR2 is YNFKEQ in the germline V gene. Between the trimmed V and J ends, which lost 1 base and 8 bases, there was a span of 12 bases. The CDR3 sequence: CASSQGTPTDSPLHF. The CDR3 bases are TGTGCCAGCAGCCAAGGGACACCGACCGATTCACCCCTCCACTTT.

This clonotype occurred many times. V and J are TRBV6-5 and TRBJ2-5, with D perhaps matching TRBD2 (5 bases). Germline lookup yields CDR1 MNHEY and CDR2 SVGAGI. The ends were cut back, 2 bases at V and 4 bases at J, with 8 bases in the middle. This CDR3 has 13 amino acids. The chain's CDR3 is CASSYPGIETQYF. The CDR3 nucleotides read TGTGCCAGCAGTTACCCGGGAATAGAGACCCAGTACTTC.

The table lists this clonotype with many counts. The V call is TRBV30, the J call TRBJ2-3, with D perhaps matching TRBD1 or TRBD2 (5 bases each). The length of the CDR3 is 16 residues. Germline V gene lookup returns CDR1 GTSNPN and CDR2 SVGIG (reference sequence). V was pared by 0 bases and J by 0 bases, with 13 bases between. The CDR3 nucleotides read TGTGCCTGGAGTGTTCTCGGGACGGGCAGCACAGATACGCAGTATTTT. This translates into CAWSVLGTGSTDTQYF.

As to this clonotype: Possible read error: a much larger clone is one base away. The rearrangement uses TRBV5-6 and TRBJ1-5; D is unresolved. The V end lost 1 base, the J end lost 0 bases, and 11 bases lay between the germline ends. Germline V gives CDR1 SGHDT, CDR2 YYEEEE. The CDR3 length is 16 residues. CDR3 protein: CASSLYVTPSNQPQHF. CDR3 nucleotide sequence: TGTGCCAGCAGCTTGTATGTCACACCTAGCAATCAGCCCCAGCATTTT.

This clonotype has at least ten counts. The chain combines TRBV20-1 with TRBJ2-5; D is undetermined. With 3 bases removed from V and 5 bases from J, the gap between germline ends came to 4 bases. The germline V gene has CDR1 DFQATT and CDR2 SNEGSKA (reference sequence). The CDR3 consists of 10 residues. The CDR3 reads CSASWETQYF. In DNA form, the CDR3 reads TGCAGTGCTAGTTGGGAGACCCAGTACTTC.

This clonotype was picked up many times. The gene calls are TRBV6-2 or TRBV6-3 and TRBJ2-1; D remains unclear. The germline gives CDR1 MNHEY, CDR2 SVGEGT. The CDR3 is 17 residues long. V was shortened by 0 bases and J by 10 bases, with 22 bases between the two germline ends. As DNA, the CDR3 is TGTGCCAGCAGTTACTCGATCGGGCTAGTCATGATCTTGGAGCAGTTCTTC. It yields the protein CASSYSIGLVMILEQFF.

The table lists this clonotype with many counts. V is TRBV20-1 and J is TRBJ2-3; D gene uncertain. The CDR3 totals 14 residues. Germline CDR1 and CDR2: DFQATT and SNEGSKA (reference sequence). The V and J ends lost 4 bases and 6 bases respectively, with 17 bases between them. CDR3 coding DNA: TGCAGTGCTACATCCGGGTTCCTGGGGGATACGCAGTATTTT. Amino acid sequence: CSATSGFLGDTQYF.

There are many counts of this clonotype. The V gene is TRBV6-5, the J gene TRBJ2-2, with D unresolved. With 0 bases removed from V and 7 bases from J, the gap between germline ends came to 6 bases. Per the germline V gene, CDR1 is MNHEY and CDR2 is SVGAGI. This CDR3 spans 13 amino acids. For the CDR3, the DNA is TGTGCCAGCAGTTACTCGAGAGACGGGGAGCTGTTTTTT. Residues: CASSYSRDGELFF.

This clonotype was picked up many times. The genes are TRBV20-1 and TRBJ1-4; weak D call: TRBD1 (6 bases). The CDR3 loop spans 13 amino acids. V was clipped by 6 bases and J by 5 bases, with 13 bases between them. CDR1 is DFQATT and CDR2 is SNEGSKA in the germline V gene (reference sequence). In DNA, the CDR3 is TGCAGTGCCCGAGACAGGCTAAATGAAAAACTGTTTTTT. It codes for CSARDRLNEKLFF.

This clonotype was picked up many times. The chain employs TRBV29-1 and TRBJ1-4; D might be TRBD1 (6 bases). Germline V CDR1 and CDR2: SQVTM, ANQGSEA. V lost 6 bases and J 7 bases, leaving 15 bases between the germline ends. This CDR3 is built from 13 residues. Here the CDR3 DNA reads TGCAGCGTGAAACAGGGTATTGGTGAAAAACTGTTTTTT. Encoded protein: CSVKQGIGEKLFF.